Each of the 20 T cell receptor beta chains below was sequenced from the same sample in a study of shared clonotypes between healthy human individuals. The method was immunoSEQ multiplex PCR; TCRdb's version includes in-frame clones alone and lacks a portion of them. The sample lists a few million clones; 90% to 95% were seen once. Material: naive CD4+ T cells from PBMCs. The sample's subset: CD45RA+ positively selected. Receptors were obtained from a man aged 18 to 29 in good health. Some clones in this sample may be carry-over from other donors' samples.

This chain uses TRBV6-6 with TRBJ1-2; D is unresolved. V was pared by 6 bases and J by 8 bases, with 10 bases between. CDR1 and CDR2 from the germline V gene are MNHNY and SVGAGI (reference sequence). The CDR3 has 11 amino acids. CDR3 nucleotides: TGTGCCAGCAGAGAAGCGGGAGGCTACACCTTC. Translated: CASREAGGYTF.

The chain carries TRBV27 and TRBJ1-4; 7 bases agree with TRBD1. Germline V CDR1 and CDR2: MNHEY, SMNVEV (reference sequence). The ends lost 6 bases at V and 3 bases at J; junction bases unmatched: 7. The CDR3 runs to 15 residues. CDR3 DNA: TGTGCCAGCAGCCTCGCCGGGACAGCTAATGAAAAACTGTTTTTT. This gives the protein CASSLAGTANEKLFF.

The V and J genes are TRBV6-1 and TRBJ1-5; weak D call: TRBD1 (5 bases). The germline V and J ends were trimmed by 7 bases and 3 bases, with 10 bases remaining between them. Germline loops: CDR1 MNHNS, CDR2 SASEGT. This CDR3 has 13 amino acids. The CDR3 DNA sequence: TGTGCCAGCAACAGACAGAACAATCAGCCCCAGCATTTT. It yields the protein CASNRQNNQPQHF.

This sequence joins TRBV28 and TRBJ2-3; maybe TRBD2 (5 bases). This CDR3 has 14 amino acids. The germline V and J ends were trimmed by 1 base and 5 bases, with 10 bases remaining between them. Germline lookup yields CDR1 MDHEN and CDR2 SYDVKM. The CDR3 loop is CASSLFGSGDTQYF. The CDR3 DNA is TGTGCCAGCAGTTTATTTGGGAGTGGAGATACGCAGTATTTT.

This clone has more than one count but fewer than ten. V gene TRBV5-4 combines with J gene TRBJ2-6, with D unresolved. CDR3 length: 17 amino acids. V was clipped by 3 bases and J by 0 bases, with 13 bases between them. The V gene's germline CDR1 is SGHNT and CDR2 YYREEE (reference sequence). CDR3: CASSSASRDSGANVLTF. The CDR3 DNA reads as TGTGCCAGCAGCTCCGCGTCCCGTGACTCTGGGGCCAACGTCCTGACTTTC.

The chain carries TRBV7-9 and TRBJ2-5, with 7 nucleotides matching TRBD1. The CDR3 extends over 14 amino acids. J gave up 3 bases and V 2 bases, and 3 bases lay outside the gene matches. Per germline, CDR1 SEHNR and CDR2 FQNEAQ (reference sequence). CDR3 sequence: CASSLRGREETQYF. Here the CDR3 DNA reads TGTGCCAGCAGCTTAAGGGGGCGCGAAGAGACCCAGTACTTC.

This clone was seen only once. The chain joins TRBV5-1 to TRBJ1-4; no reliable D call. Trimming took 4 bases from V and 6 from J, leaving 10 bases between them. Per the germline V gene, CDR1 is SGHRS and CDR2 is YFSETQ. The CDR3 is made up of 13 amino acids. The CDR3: CASSTDRYEKLFF. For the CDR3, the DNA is TGCGCCAGCAGCACCGACCGCTATGAAAAACTGTTTTTT.

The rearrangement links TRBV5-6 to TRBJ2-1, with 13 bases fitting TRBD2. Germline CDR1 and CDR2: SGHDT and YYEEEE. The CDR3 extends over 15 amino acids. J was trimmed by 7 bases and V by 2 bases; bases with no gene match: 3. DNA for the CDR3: TGTGCCAGCAGCTTTTGGGGACTAGCGGGAAATGAGCAGTTCTTC. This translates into CASSFWGLAGNEQFF.

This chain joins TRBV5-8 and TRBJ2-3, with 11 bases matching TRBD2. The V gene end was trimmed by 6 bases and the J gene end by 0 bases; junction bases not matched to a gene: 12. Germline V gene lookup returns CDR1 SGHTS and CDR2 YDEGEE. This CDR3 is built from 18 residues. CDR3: CASTGRATSGGSTDTQYF. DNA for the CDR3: TGTGCCAGCACCGGGAGGGCAACTAGCGGGGGAAGCACAGATACGCAGTATTTT.

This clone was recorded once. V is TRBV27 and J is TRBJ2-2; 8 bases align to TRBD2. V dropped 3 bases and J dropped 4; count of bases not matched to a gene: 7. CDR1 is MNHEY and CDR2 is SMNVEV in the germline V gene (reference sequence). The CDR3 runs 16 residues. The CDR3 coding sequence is TGTGCCAGCAGTTTTTTCCTAGCGGGTCCCACCGGGGAGCTGTTTTTT. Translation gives CASSFFLAGPTGELFF.

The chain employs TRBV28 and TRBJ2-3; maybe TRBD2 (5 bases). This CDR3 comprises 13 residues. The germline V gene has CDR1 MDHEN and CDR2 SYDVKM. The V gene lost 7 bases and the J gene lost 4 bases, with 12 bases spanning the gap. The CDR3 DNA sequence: TGTGCCAGCATAGCTAGCCCCCCAGATACGCAGTATTTT. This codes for CASIASPPDTQYF.

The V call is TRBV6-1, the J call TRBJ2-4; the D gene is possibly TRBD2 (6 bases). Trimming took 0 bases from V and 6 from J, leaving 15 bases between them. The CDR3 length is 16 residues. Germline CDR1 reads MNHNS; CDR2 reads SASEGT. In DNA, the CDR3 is TGTGCCAGCAGTGAAGCGCTTCAGGCGGGGACAAACATTCAGTACTTC. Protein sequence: CASSEALQAGTNIQYF.

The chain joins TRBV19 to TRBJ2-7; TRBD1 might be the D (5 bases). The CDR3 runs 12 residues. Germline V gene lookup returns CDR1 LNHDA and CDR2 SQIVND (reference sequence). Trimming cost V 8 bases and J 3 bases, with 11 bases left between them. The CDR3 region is CASQDSYYEQYF. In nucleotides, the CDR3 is TGTGCCAGTCAAGACAGCTACTACGAGCAGTACTTC.

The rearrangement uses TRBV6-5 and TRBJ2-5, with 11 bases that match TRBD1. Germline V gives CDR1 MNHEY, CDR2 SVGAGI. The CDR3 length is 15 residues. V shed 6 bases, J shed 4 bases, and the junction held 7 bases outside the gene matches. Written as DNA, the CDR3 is TGTGCCAGCAGGAGGGGACAGGGGGAAGGAGAGACCCAGTACTTC. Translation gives CASRRGQGEGETQYF.

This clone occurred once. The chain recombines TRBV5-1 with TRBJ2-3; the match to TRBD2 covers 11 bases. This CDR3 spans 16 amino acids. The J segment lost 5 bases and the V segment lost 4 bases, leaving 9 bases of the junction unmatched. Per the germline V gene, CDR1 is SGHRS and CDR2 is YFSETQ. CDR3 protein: CASSLTGLAGQDTQYF. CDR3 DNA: TGCGCCAGCAGCCTTACCGGACTAGCGGGCCAAGATACGCAGTATTTT.

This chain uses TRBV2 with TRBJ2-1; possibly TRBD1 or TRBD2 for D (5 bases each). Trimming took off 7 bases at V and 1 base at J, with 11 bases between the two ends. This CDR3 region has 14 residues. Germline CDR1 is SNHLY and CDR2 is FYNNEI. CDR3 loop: CASIERGSYNEQFF. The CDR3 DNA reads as TGTGCCAGCATTGAGAGGGGATCCTACAATGAGCAGTTCTTC.

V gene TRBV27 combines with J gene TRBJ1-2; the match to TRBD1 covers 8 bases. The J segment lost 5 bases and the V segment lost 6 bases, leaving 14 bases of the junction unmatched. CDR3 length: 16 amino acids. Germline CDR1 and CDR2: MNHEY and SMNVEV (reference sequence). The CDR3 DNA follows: TGTGCCAGCAGCTCGCTCGGGACAGGATGGGGTTATGGCTACACCTTC. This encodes CASSSLGTGWGYGYTF.

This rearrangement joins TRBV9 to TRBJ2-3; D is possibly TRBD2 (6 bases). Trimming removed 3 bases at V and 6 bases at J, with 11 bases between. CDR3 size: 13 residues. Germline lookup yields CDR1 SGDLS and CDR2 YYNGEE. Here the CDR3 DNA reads TGTGCCAGCAGCGACTCCCGGGGGGATACGCAGTATTTT. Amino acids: CASSDSRGDTQYF.

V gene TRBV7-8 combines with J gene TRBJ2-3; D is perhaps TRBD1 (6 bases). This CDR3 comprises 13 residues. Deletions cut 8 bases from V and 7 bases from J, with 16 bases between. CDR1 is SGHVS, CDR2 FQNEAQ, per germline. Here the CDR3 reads CASERGTGNTQYF. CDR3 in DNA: TGTGCCAGCGAAAGGGGGACCGGGAATACGCAGTATTTT.

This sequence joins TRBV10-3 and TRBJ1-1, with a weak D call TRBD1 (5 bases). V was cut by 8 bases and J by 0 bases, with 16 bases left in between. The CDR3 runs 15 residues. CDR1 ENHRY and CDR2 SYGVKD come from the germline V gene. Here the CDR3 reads CAIEGARIMNTEAFF. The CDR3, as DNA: TGTGCCATCGAAGGGGCGCGGATCATGAACACTGAAGCTTTCTTT.